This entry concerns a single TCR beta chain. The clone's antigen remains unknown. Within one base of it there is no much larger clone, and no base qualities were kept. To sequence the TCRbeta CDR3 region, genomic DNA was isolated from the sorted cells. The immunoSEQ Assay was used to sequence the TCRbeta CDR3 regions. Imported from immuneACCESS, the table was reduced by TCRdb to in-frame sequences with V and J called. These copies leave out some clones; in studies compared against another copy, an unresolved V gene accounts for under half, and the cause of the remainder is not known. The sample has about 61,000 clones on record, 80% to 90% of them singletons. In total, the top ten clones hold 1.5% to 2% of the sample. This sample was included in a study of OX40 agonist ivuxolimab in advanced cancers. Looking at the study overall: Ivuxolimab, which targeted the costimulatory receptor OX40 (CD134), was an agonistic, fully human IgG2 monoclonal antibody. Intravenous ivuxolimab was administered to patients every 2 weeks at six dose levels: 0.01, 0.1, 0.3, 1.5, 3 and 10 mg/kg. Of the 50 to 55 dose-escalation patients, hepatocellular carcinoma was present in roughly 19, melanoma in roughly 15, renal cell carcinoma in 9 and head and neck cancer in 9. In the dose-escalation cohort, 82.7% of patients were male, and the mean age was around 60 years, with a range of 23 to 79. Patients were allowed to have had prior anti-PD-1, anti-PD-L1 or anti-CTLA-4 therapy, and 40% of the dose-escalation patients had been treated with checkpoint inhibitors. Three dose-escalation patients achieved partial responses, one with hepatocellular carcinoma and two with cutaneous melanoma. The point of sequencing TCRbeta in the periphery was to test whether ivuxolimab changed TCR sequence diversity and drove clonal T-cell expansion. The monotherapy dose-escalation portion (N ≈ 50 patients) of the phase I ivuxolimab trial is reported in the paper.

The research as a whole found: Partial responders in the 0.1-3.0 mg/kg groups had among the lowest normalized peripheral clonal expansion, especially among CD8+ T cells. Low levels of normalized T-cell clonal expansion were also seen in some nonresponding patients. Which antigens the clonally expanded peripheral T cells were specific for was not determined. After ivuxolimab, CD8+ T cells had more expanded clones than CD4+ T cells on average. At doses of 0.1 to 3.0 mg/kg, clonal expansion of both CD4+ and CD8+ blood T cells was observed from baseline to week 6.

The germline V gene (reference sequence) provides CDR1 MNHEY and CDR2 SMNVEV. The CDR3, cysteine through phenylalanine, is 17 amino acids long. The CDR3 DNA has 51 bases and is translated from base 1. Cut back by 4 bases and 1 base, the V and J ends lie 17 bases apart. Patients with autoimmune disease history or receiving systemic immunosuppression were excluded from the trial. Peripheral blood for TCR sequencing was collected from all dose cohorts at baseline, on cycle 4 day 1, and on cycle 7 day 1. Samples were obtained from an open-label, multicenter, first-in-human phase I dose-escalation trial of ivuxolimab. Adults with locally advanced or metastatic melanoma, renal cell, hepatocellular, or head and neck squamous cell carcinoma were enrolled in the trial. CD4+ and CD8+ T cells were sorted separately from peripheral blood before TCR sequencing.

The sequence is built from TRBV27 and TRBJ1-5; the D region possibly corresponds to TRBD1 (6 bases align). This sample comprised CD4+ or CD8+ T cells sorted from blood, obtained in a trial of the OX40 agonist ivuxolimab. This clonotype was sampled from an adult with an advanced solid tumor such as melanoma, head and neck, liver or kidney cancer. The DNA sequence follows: TGTGCCAGCAGTTCCCGTGGGACAACGCGGAGCAATCAGCCCCAGCATTTT. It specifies CASSSRGTTRSNQPQHF.